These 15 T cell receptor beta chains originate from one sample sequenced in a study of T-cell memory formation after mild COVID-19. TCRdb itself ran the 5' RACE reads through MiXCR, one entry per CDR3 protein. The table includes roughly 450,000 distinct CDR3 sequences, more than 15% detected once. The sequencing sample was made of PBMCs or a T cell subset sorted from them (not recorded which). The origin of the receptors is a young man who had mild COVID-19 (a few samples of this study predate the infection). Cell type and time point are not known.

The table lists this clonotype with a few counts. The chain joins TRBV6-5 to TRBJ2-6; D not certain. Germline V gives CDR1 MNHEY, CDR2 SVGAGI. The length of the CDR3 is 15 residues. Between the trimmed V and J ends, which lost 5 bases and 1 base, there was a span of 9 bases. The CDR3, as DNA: TGTGCCAGCAGTCCCCGCGAGTCTGGGGCCAACGTCCTGACTTTC. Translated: CASSPRESGANVLTF.

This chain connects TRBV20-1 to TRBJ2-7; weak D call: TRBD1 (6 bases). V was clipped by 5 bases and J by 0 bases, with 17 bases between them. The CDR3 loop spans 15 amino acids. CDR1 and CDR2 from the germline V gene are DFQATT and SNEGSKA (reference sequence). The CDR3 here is CSAGVPQGYSYEQYF. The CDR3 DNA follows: TGCAGTGCTGGGGTCCCACAGGGTTACTCCTACGAGCAGTACTTC.

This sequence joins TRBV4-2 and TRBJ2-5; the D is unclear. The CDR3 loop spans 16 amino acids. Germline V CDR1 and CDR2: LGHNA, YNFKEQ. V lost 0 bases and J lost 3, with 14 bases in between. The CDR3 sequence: CASSQDVARAEETQYF. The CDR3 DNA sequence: TGTGCCAGCAGCCAAGATGTCGCACGGGCTGAAGAGACCCAGTACTTC.

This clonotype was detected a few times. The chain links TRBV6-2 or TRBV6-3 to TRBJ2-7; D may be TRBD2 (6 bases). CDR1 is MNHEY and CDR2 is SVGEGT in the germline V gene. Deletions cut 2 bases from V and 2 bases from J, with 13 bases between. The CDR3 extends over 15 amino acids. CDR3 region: CASSYGYPGAYEQYV. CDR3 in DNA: TGTGCCAGCAGTTACGGATACCCGGGAGCCTACGAGCAGTACGTC.

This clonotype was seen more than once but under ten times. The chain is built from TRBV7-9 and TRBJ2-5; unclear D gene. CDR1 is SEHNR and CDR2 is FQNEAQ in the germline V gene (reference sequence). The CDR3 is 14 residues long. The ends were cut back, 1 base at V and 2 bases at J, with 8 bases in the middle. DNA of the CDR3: TGTGCCAGCAGCTTAGAACTGTTACAAGAGACCCAGTACTTC. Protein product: CASSLELLQETQYF.

The CDR3 DNA follows: TGTGCCTGGAGTGCCGGACCAAATCAGCCCCAGCATTTT. Amino acid sequence: CAWSAGPNQPQHF. The chain links TRBV30 to TRBJ1-5; D remains ambiguous. The V end was cut by 1 base, the J end by 4 bases, with 8 bases between. Germline CDR1 is GTSNPN and CDR2 is SVGIG (reference sequence). The CDR3 loop spans 13 amino acids. The whole variable domain, remainder taken from reference TRBV30 and TRBJ1-5, is SQTIHQWPATLVQPVGSPLSLECTVEGTSNPNLYWYRQAAGRGLQLLFYSVGIGQISSEVPQNLSASRPQDRQFILSSKKLLLSDSGFYLCAWSAGPNQPQHFGDGTRLSIL.

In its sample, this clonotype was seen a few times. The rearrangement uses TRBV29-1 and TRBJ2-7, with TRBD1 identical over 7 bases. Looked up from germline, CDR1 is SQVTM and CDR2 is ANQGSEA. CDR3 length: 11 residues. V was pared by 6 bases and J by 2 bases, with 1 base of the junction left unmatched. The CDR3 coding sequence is TGCAGCGTGGGGACAGCCTACGAGCAGTACTTC. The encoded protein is CSVGTAYEQYF.

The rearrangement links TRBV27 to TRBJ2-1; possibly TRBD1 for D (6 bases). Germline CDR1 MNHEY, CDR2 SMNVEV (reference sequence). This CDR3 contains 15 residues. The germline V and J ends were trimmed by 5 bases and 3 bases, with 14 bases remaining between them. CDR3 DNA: TGTGCCAGCAGTCCCCGGGACACTGACTACAATGAGCAGTTCTTC. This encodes CASSPRDTDYNEQFF.

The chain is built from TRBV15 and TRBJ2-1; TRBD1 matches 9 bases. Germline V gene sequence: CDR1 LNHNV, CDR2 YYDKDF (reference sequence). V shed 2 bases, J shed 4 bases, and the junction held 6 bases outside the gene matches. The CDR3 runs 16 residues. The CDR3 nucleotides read TGTGCCACCAGCAGAACTTCCGGGACAGGGTACAATGAGCAGTTCTTC. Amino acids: CATSRTSGTGYNEQFF.

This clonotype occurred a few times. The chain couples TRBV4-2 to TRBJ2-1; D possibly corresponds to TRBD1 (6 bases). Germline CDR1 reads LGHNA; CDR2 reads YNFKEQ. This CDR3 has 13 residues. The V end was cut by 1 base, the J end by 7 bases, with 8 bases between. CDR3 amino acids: CASSQVQGNEQFF. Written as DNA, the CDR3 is TGTGCCAGCAGCCAAGTACAGGGAAATGAGCAGTTCTTC.

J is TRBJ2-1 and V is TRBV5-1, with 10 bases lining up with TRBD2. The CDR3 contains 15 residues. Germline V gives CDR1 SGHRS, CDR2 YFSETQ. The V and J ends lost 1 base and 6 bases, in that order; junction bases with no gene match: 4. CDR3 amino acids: CASSLSGGARNEQFF. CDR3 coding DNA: TGCGCCAGCAGCTTGAGCGGGGGGGCCCGCAATGAGCAGTTCTTC.

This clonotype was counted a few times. This CDR3 reads CASSLGHGNTGELFF. The CDR3 coding sequence is TGCGCCAGCAGCTTGGGACACGGAAACACCGGGGAGCTGTTTTTT. This chain uses TRBV5-1 with TRBJ2-2; D gene ambiguous. This CDR3 has 15 residues. The germline gives CDR1 SGHRS, CDR2 YFSETQ. V lost 0 bases and J lost 2, with 8 bases in between. Drawing the rest from reference TRBV5-1 and TRBJ2-2, the complete variable domain is KAGVTQTPRYLIKTRGQQVTLSCSPISGHRSVSWYQQTPGQGLQFLFEYFSETQRNKGNFPGRFSGRQFSNSRSEMNVSTLELGDSALYLCASSLGHGNTGELFFGEGSRLTVL.

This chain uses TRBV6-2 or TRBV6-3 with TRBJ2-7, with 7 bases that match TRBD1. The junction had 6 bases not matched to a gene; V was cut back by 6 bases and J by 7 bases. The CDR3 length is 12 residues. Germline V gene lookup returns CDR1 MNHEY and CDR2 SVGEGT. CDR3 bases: TGTGCCAGCAGCCCGACAGGGATTGAGCAGTACGTC. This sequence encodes CASSPTGIEQYV.

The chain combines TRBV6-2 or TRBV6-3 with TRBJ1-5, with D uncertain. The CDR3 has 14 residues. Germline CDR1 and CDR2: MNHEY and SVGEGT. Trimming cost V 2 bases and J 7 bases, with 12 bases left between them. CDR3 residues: CASSYLGEGQPQHF. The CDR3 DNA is TGTGCCAGCAGTTACCTCGGGGAAGGACAGCCCCAGCATTTT.

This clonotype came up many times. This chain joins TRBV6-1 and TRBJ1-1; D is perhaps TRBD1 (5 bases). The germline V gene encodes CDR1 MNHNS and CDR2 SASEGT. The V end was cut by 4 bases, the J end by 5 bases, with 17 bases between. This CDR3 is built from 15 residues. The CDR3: CASSGAGLGWTEAFF. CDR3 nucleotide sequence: TGTGCCAGCAGTGGGGCAGGGTTAGGATGGACTGAAGCTTTCTTT.